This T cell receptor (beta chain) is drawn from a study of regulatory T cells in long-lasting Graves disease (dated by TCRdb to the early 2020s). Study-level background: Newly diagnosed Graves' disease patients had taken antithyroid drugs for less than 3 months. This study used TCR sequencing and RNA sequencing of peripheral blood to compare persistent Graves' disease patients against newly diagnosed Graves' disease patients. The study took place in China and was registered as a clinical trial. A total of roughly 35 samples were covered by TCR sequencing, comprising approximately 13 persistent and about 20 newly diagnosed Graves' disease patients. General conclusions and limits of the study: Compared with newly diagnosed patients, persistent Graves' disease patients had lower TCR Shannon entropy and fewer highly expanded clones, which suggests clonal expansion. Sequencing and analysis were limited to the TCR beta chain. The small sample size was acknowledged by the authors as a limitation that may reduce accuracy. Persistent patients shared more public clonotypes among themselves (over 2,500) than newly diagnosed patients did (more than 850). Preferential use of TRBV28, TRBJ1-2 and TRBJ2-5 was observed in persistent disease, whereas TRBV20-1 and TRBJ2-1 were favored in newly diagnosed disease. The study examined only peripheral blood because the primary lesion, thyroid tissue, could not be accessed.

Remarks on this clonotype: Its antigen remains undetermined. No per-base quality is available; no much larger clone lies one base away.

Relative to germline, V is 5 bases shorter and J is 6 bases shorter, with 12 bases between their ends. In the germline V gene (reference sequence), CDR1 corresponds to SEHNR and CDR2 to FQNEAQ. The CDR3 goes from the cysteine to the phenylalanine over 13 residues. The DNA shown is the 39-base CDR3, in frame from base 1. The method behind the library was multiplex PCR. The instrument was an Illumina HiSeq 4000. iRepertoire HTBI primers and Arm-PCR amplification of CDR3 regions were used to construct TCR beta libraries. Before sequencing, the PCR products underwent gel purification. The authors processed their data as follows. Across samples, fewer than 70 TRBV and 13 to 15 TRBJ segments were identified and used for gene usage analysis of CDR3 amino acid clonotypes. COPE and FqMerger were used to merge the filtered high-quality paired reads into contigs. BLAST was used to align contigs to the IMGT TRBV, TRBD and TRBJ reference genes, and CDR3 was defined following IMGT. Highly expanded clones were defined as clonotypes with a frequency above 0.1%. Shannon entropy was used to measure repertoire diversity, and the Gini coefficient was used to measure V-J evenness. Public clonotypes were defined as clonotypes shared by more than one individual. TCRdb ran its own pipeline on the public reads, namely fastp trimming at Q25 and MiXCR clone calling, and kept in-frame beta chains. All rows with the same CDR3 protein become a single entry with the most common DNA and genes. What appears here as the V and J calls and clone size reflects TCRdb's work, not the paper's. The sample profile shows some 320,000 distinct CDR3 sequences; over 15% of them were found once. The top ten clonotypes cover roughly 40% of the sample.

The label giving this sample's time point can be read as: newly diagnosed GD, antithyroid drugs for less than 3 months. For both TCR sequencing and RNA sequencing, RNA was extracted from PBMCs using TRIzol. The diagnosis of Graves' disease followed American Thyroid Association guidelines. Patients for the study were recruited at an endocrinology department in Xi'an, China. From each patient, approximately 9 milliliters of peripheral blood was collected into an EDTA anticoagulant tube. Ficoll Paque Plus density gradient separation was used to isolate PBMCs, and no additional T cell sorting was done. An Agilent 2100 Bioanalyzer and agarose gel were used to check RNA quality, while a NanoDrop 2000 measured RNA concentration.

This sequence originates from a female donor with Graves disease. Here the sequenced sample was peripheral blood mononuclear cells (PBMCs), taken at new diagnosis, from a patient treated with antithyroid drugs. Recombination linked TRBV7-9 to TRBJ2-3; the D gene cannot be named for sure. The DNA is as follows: TGTGCCAGCAGCGCCTATAACCCCGATACGCAGTATTTT. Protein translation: CASSAYNPDTQYF.